This passage covers 29 T cell receptor beta chains from one sample sequenced in a study of control samples from healthy donors and cancer patients. Generated by immunoSEQ multiplex PCR, the TCRdb table keeps only in-frame clones and is missing some. The profile shows about 100,000 clones, 80% to 90% of them singletons. The sequenced sample was blood. The receptors derive from a man younger than 40 in good health.

Here the CDR3 reads CATSRDQRGEAFF. The CDR3 nucleotides read TGTGCCACCAGCAGAGATCAAAGAGGTGAAGCTTTCTTT. The V and J genes are TRBV15 and TRBJ1-1; D remains ambiguous. The CDR3 has 13 amino acids. V dropped 0 bases and J dropped 7 bases, with 9 bases sitting between them. Germline V gives CDR1 LNHNV, CDR2 YYDKDF (reference sequence).

In this sample, this clone turned up a few times. This chain links TRBV28 with TRBJ1-6; D is unresolved. Germline-derived CDR1 and CDR2 are MDHEN and SYDVKM. Trimming shortened V by 8 bases and J by 0 bases, and 5 bases separated the two germline ends. CDR3 length equals 13 residues. The DNA for the CDR3 is TGTGCCAGCCAGAGCTCCTATAATTCACCCCTCCACTTT. It specifies CASQSSYNSPLHF.

The V call is TRBV28, the J call TRBJ2-3, with 12 bases matching TRBD2. J lost 6 bases, V lost 5 bases, and 9 bases had no gene match. The germline gives CDR1 MDHEN, CDR2 SYDVKM. The CDR3 spans 16 residues. The CDR3 DNA is TGTGCCAGCAGTGGGGCTAGCGGGAGGGCCGGGGATACGCAGTATTTT. It specifies CASSGASGRAGDTQYF.

The DNA for the CDR3 is TGTGCCAGCAGCTTAAACCGTGGTTACGAGCAGTACTTC. It translates to CASSLNRGYEQYF. The chain employs TRBV13 and TRBJ2-7, with unresolved D. The CDR3 loop spans 13 amino acids. Germline CDR1 and CDR2: PRHDT and FYEKMQ (reference sequence). V was shortened by 2 bases and J by 4 bases, with 9 bases between the two germline ends.

The chain is built from TRBV4-2 and TRBJ1-3; D perhaps matches TRBD1 (5 bases). Germline CDR1 is LGHNA and CDR2 is YNFKEQ. V shed 1 base and J shed 1 base, with 14 bases lying between them. The CDR3 contains 17 residues. In DNA, the CDR3 is TGTGCCAGCAGCCAAGTTCTAGGGGTACTATCTGGAAACACCATATATTTT. Protein: CASSQVLGVLSGNTIYF.

This chain connects TRBV19 to TRBJ2-7, with D maybe TRBD1 (5 bases). CDR3 length: 13 amino acids. Germline assignment: CDR1 LNHDA and CDR2 SQIVND (reference sequence). V was pared by 7 bases and J by 2 bases, with 12 bases between. The CDR3 DNA follows: TGTGCCAGTACCCCCGGACAAGCCTACGAGCAGTACTTC. Amino acids: CASTPGQAYEQYF.

V gene TRBV6-5 combines with J gene TRBJ2-7; tentatively, D is TRBD2 (5 bases). This CDR3 region has 15 residues. The V gene's germline CDR1 is MNHEY and CDR2 SVGAGI. Trimming stripped 0 bases from V and 3 bases from J, with 12 bases between. CDR3 amino acids: CASSYSGVVGYEQYF. In nucleotides, the CDR3 is TGTGCCAGCAGTTACTCCGGGGTCGTGGGCTACGAGCAGTACTTC.

The chain is built from TRBV24-1 and TRBJ1-1; 8 nucleotides line up with TRBD1. This CDR3 region has 17 residues. V was pared by 7 bases and J by 6 bases, with 18 bases of the junction left unmatched. Germline V lookup: CDR1 KGHDR, CDR2 SFDVKD. In nucleotides, the CDR3 is TGTGCCACCAGGGACTCCAAGAGACAGGGGCCCAGCGCTGAAGCTTTCTTT. Encoded protein: CATRDSKRQGPSAEAFF.

The chain has TRBV28 and TRBJ2-4; maybe TRBD2 (6 bases). Trimming removed 2 bases from V and 9 bases from J, with 14 bases in between. The germline gives CDR1 MDHEN, CDR2 SYDVKM. The CDR3 is made up of 14 amino acids. The CDR3 here is CASSLPSPGGIQYF. As DNA, the CDR3 is TGTGCCAGCAGTTTACCATCCCCCGGGGGCATTCAGTACTTC.

V and J are TRBV20-1 and TRBJ1-2, with D unclear. This CDR3 comprises 11 residues. CDR1 and CDR2 from the germline V gene are DFQATT and SNEGSKA (reference sequence). Here the CDR3 DNA reads TGCTCTGGCAGTAGGGCGGGCGGCTACACCTTC. This gives the protein CSGSRAGGYTF.

For the CDR3, the DNA is TGTGCCAGCATGCGAGGGGGCGACGCCACTGAAGCTTTCTTT. Translation gives CASMRGGDATEAFF. The chain links TRBV9 to TRBJ1-1, with TRBD1 matching 7 bases. This CDR3 has 14 amino acids. V shed 6 bases and J 4 bases; nucleotides not matched to a gene: 9. The germline V gene encodes CDR1 SGDLS and CDR2 YYNGEE.

This clone showed up just once. The CDR3 region is CASSPGFYGYGYTF. The CDR3 DNA sequence: TGTGCCAGCAGCCCGGGGTTTTATGGGTATGGCTACACCTTC. The rearrangement joins TRBV7-2 to TRBJ1-2; no clear D. This CDR3 has 14 amino acids. V dropped 5 bases and J dropped 5 bases, with 15 bases sitting between them. Germline CDR1 SGHTA, CDR2 FQGNSA. The full variable domain, completed using reference TRBV7-2 and TRBJ1-2, is GAGVSQSPSNKVTEKGKDVELRCDPISGHTALYWYRQSLGQGLEFLIYFQGNSAPDKSGLPSDRFSAERTGGSVSTLTIQRTQQEDSAVYLCASSPGFYGYGYTFGSGTRLTVV.

The chain combines TRBV30 with TRBJ2-3; 12 nucleotides align to TRBD2. V shed 2 bases and J 5 bases; nucleotides not matched to a gene: 8. The length of the CDR3 is 16 residues. CDR1 and CDR2 (germline): GTSNPN, SVGIG (reference sequence). CDR3 coding DNA: TGTGCCTGGAGTCCATTACTAGCGGGAGGAGAAGATACGCAGTATTTT. This encodes CAWSPLLAGGEDTQYF. Using reference TRBV30 and TRBJ2-3 for the parts outside the CDR3, the full variable domain is SQTIHQWPATLVQPVGSPLSLECTVEGTSNPNLYWYRQAAGRGLQLLFYSVGIGQISSEVPQNLSASRPQDRQFILSSKKLLLSDSGFYLCAWSPLLAGGEDTQYFGPGTRLTVL.

The rearrangement joins TRBV30 to TRBJ2-7, with 8 bases matching TRBD1. Germline CDR1 and CDR2: GTSNPN and SVGIG (reference sequence). The CDR3 sequence is 14 residues long. V dropped 2 bases and J dropped 3; count of bases not matched to a gene: 6. In DNA form, the CDR3 reads TGTGCCTGGAGTAAACCCACAGGGGGCTACGAGCAGTACTTC. It yields the protein CAWSKPTGGYEQYF. Looking up the rest from reference TRBV30 and TRBJ2-7 gives the full variable domain: SQTIHQWPATLVQPVGSPLSLECTVEGTSNPNLYWYRQAAGRGLQLLFYSVGIGQISSEVPQNLSASRPQDRQFILSSKKLLLSDSGFYLCAWSKPTGGYEQYFGPGTRLTVT.

This clone was picked up a small number of times. CDR3 coding DNA: TGTGCCAGCAGCTTAGACAGGGCTCTAAATTCACCCCTCCACTTT. Protein product: CASSLDRALNSPLHF. The rearrangement joins TRBV7-2 to TRBJ1-6, with D possibly being TRBD1 (6 bases). Trimming removed 1 base from V and 7 bases from J, with 11 bases in between. CDR1 is SGHTA, CDR2 FQGNSA, per germline. The CDR3 spans 15 residues.

The CDR3 region has the DNA TGTGCCAGCAGGCCTCGAATGCCGGGACAGGGGGCGTACGAGCAGTACTTC. Protein: CASRPRMPGQGAYEQYF. The J gene is TRBJ2-7, the V gene TRBV6-2 or TRBV6-3, with TRBD1 matching over 12 bases. Germline V gene sequence: CDR1 MNHEY, CDR2 SVGEGT. V shed 6 bases and J 4 bases; nucleotides not matched to a gene: 13. CDR3 length: 17 amino acids.

This rearrangement joins TRBV10-3 to TRBJ2-5; D call uncertain. The CDR3 runs 14 residues. V was cut by 4 bases and J by 5 bases, with 14 bases left in between. Germline-derived CDR1 and CDR2 are ENHRY and SYGVKD. In DNA, the CDR3 is TGTGCCATCAGTGGGGAATCCCTGAGGGAGACCCAGTACTTC. It yields the protein CAISGESLRETQYF.

The chain is built from TRBV11-3 and TRBJ1-1; maybe TRBD1 (5 bases). The CDR3 is made up of 17 amino acids. V was shortened by 1 base and J by 4 bases, with 19 bases between the two germline ends. CDR1 and CDR2 from the germline V gene are SGHNT and YENEEA. CDR3 DNA sequence: TGTGCCAGCAGCTTAGTGACTTTGGGGCAGGGAATCACTGAAGCTTTCTTT. Translation gives CASSLVTLGQGITEAFF.

The chain is built from TRBV11-2 and TRBJ1-4, with 9 bases identical to TRBD1. This CDR3 has 16 amino acids. CDR1 SGHAT and CDR2 FQNNGV come from the germline V gene. V dropped 5 bases and J dropped 8; count of bases not matched to a gene: 12. This chain's CDR3 is CASSLRTQGAEEKLFF. For the CDR3, the DNA is TGTGCCAGCAGCCTACGCACACAGGGGGCAGAGGAAAAACTGTTTTTT.

This clone was seen once. The chain recombines TRBV7-3 with TRBJ2-3; D gene unclear. Germline values: CDR1 SGHTA, CDR2 FQGTGA. Trimming cost V 2 bases and J 2 bases, with 5 bases left between them. The CDR3 consists of 13 residues. CDR3 nucleotide sequence: TGTGCCAGCAGCTTAGAGTACACAGATACGCAGTATTTT. This gives the protein CASSLEYTDTQYF.

The chain carries TRBV28 and TRBJ2-3, with D tentatively TRBD2 (5 bases). Germline CDR1 and CDR2: MDHEN and SYDVKM. The CDR3 sequence is 14 residues long. V dropped 3 bases and J dropped 6 bases, with 13 bases sitting between them. CDR3 protein: CASSFRTGIDTQYF. The CDR3 nucleotides are TGTGCCAGCAGTTTTCGTACGGGAATCGATACGCAGTATTTT.

The rearrangement joins TRBV12-5 to TRBJ1-1; possible D gene TRBD1, 6 bases. V was shortened by 0 bases and J by 5 bases, with 16 bases between the two germline ends. The length of the CDR3 is 16 residues. The germline V gene encodes CDR1 LGHNT and CDR2 FRNRAP. The CDR3 DNA is TGTGCTAGTGGTTTGGTGGCAGACATAGGGGGAACTGAAGCTTTCTTT. Translated: CASGLVADIGGTEAFF.

The chain employs TRBV29-1 and TRBJ2-1, with 7 bases fitting TRBD2. The trim removed 6 bases at V and 2 bases at J, leaving 13 bases unmatched. The germline CDR1 and CDR2 sequences are SQVTM and ANQGSEA. This CDR3 region has 16 residues. The CDR3 DNA follows: TGCAGCGTCGAACCAGACAAAGCGGGACCCTACAATGAGCAGTTCTTC. Translated: CSVEPDKAGPYNEQFF.

A single count supports this clone. V is TRBV28 and J is TRBJ2-1; TRBD2 agrees at 7 bases. Germline V CDR1 and CDR2: MDHEN, SYDVKM. The CDR3 has 15 amino acids. V was pared by 7 bases and J by 5 bases, with 11 bases of the junction left unmatched. CDR3 in DNA: TGTGCCAGCACCCCCATGCGGGAGAGAAACAATGAGCAGTTCTTC. Translated: CASTPMRERNNEQFF.

In regard to this clone: At one boundary the junction diverges from the germline segment, which might be a read error. The rearrangement uses TRBV7-9 and TRBJ2-1; 11 nucleotides agree with TRBD2. In germline, CDR1 is SEHNR, CDR2 FQNEAQ (reference sequence). The CDR3 contains 18 residues. The CDR3 sequence is CASSLGGLAALLYTEQFF. The DNA of the CDR3 is TGTGCCAGCAGCTTGGGGGGACTAGCGGCCCTTCTTTACACTGAGCAGTTCTTC.

The chain couples TRBV5-6 to TRBJ2-7; the D gene is possibly TRBD1 (6 bases). This CDR3 region has 17 residues. The V gene lost 4 bases and the J gene lost 5 bases, with 25 bases spanning the gap. The germline CDR1 and CDR2 sequences are SGHDT and YYEEEE. DNA of the CDR3: TGTGCCAGCAGCCAAACTATCAACAGGGTGAAGGCTAACGAGCAGTACTTC. It codes for CASSQTINRVKANEQYF.

The J gene is TRBJ2-3, the V gene TRBV4-1, with 7 positions matching TRBD2. Per germline, CDR1 MGHRA and CDR2 YSYEKL. The junction had 12 bases not matched to a gene; V was cut back by 10 bases and J by 5 bases. This CDR3 comprises 14 residues. CDR3 protein: CATTEMVAGDTQYF. The CDR3 DNA follows: TGCGCCACCACAGAGATGGTAGCGGGAGATACGCAGTATTTT.

The chain carries TRBV11-2 and TRBJ2-1; D gene uncertain. CDR3 length: 12 residues. V lost 5 bases and J lost 7, with 9 bases in between. Germline CDR1 SGHAT, CDR2 FQNNGV. This CDR3 is CASSAVGNEQFF. The DNA for the CDR3 is TGTGCCAGCAGCGCCGTAGGGAATGAGCAGTTCTTC.

CDR3 sequence: CASSSLGGEIYGYTF. In nucleotides, the CDR3 is TGTGCCAGCAGTTCCCTCGGAGGAGAAATCTATGGCTACACCTTC. The V call is TRBV28, the J call TRBJ1-2; no definite D call. This CDR3 has 15 residues. V was shortened by 4 bases and J by 4 bases, with 16 bases between the two germline ends. The germline gives CDR1 MDHEN, CDR2 SYDVKM.